The source of this T cell receptor beta chain is a study of blood T cell repertoires in COVID-19. Study information: COVID-19 samples, acute and convalescent, were from the United States, Italy and Spain. In each case, the material was cDNA or gDNA derived from T cells, B-cell-depleted T cells, or PBMCs.

The sample holds one count of this clone. Per the authors' pipeline: How many nucleated cells were present was estimated from reference gene primer amplification. The protocol was immunoSEQ multiplex PCR, while the TCRdb copy is restricted to in-frame clones and leaves out a portion. D and trimming were read from the DNA, whereas the V and J calls and clone size are those reported in that table. The table records about 270,000 clones, approximately 89% of them present only once. V shed 3 bases and J shed 4 bases, with 3 bases lying between them. Germline loops: CDR1 SQVTM, CDR2 ANQGSEA. The CDR3 has 10 amino acids.

The rearrangement uses TRBV29-1 and TRBJ1-2; D is uncertain. Sequencing used peripheral blood. This TCR derives from a man aged 35 to 55 who had recovered from COVID-19. The CDR3 here is CSVDSYGYTF. In DNA, the CDR3 is TGCAGCGTTGACAGCTATGGCTACACCTTC.